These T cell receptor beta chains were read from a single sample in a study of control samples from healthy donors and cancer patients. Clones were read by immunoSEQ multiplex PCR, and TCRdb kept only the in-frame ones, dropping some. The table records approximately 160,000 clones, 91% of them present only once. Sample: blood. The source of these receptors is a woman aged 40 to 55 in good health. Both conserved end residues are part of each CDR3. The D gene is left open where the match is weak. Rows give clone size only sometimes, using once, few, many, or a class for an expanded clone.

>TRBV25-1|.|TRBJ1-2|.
TGTGCCAGCAGTGAAATTTCCCCCGCAGGGGGCTACACCTTC
CASSEISPAGGYTF
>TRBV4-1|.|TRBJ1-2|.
TGCGCCAGCAGCCAAGTATTCCAGGGGAACTATGGCTACACCTTC
CASSQVFQGNYGYTF
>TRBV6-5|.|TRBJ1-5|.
TGTGCCAGCAGTTCACCTGGGGGGGTGAGCAATCAGCCCCAGCATTTT
CASSSPGGVSNQPQHF
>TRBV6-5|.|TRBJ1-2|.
TGTGCCATCTCCGATCGGGTGGCCTCAACCTATGGCTACACCTTC
CAISDRVASTYGYTF
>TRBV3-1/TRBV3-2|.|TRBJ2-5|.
TGTGCCAGCAGCCAAGCCCTCTCGGCGACCCAGTACTTC
CASSQALSATQYF
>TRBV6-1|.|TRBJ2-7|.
TGTGCCAGCAGTGAAGCGGTCGGGGTGACGCCTGGCTACGAGCAGTACTTC
CASSEAVGVTPGYEQYF
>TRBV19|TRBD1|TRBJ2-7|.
TGTGCCAGTAGTAGGGGACAGGACCTATACGAGCAGTACTTC
CASSRGQDLYEQYF
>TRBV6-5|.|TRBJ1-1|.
TGTGCCAGCAGTCTGGGCGGGGGTTTTAGGACTGAAGCTTTCTTT
CASSLGGGFRTEAFF
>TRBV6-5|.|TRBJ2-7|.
TGTGCCAGCAGTTCAGACGGTCCTTCCTACGAGCAGTACTTC
CASSSDGPSYEQYF
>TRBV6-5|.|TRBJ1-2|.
TGTGCCAGCAGGAGTACAGGGCTATCTAACTATGGCTACACCTTC
CASRSTGLSNYGYTF
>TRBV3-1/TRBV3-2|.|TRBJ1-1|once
TGTGCCAGCAGCCAAGAGGGCTTCGGAGGGAGAGGAACTGAAGCTTTCTTT
CASSQEGFGGRGTEAFF
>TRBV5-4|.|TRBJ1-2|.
TGTGCCAGCAGCCCAGGGCGGTACGGCGGCTACACCTTC
CASSPGRYGGYTF
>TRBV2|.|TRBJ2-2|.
TGTGCCAGCAGTGGGTTCAGGGATGGAACCGGGGAGCTGTTTTTT
CASSGFRDGTGELFF
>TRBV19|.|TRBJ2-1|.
TGTGCCAGTAGTATAGGGAACTACAATGAGCAGTTCTTC
CASSIGNYNEQFF
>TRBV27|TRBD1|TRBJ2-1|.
TGTGCCAGCAGTCCCCGACCGGGACAGGGGGCATTTGGGGAGCAGTTCTTC
CASSPRPGQGAFGEQFF
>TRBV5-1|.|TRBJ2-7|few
TGCGCCAGCAGGGCCCGAGTCTCTGACGAGCAGTACTTC
CASRARVSDEQYF
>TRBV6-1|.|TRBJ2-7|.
TGTGCCAGCAGTGAAAAAATTGGGAGTTTAGAGCAGTACTTC
CASSEKIGSLEQYF
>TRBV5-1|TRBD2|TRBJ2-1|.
TGCGCCAGCAGCCCGGGGTCTAGCGGGGGCAATGAGCAGTTCTTC
CASSPGSSGGNEQFF
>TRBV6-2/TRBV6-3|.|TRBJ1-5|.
TGTGCCAGCAGCGAATCTGGCAATCAGCCCCAGCATTTT
CASSESGNQPQHF
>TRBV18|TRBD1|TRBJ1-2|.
TGTGCCAGCTCACCAGAGGGGGCGCGGGGCTACACCTTC
CASSPEGARGYTF
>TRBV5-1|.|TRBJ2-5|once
TGCGCCAGCAGCAAGTTCGCAGGGGTCGGAGAGACCCAGTACTTC
CASSKFAGVGETQYF
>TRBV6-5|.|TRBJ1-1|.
TGTGCCAGCAGTCTCGACAGGAACACTGAAGCTTTCTTT
CASSLDRNTEAFF
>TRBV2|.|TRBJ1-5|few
TGTGCCAGCAGTGGGCACACAGGGCCCCAGCATTTT
CASSGHTGPQHF
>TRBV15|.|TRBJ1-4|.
TGTGCCACCAGCAGTCGCGGCGGGTTGGTTGAAAAACTGTTTTTT
CATSSRGGLVEKLFF
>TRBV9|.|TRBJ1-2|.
TGTGCCAGCAGCGGTGGCCAACCATATGGCTACACCTTC
CASSGGQPYGYTF
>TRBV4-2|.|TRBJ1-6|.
TGTGCCAGCAGCCAAAGCGAGCTTAATTCACCCCTCCACTTT
CASSQSELNSPLHF
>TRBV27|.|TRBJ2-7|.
TGTGCCAACGAAGGGGGGAAAGTGTTCAACGAGCAGTACTTC
CANEGGKVFNEQYF
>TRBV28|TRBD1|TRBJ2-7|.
TGTGCCAGCACCGCCGCAGGGGGCGAGTACGAGCAGTACTTC
CASTAAGGEYEQYF
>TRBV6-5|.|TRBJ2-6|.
TGTGCCAGCAGTTACTTGGGGAATTCTGGGGCCAACGTCCTGACTTTC
CASSYLGNSGANVLTF
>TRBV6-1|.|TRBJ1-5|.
TGTGCCAGCAGTGACCAGACAGCATATAGCAATCAGCCCCAGCATTTT
CASSDQTAYSNQPQHF
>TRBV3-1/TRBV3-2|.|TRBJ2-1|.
TGTGCCAGCAGCCCAGGCTTCTCGAATGAGCAGTTCTTC
CASSPGFSNEQFF
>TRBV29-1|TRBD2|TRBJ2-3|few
TGCAGCGTGGGGTCTAGCGGGGCAGATACGCAGTATTTT
CSVGSSGADTQYF
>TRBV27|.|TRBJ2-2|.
TGTGCCAGCAGTTTACCATCCGGGGCAGGGGTCATCGGGGAGCTGTTTTTT
CASSLPSGAGVIGELFF
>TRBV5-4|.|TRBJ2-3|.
TGTGCCAGCAGCACCCTTTCGTCGGGGGATACGCAGTATTTT
CASSTLSSGDTQYF
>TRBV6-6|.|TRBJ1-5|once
TGTGCCAGCAGTTACCCCGCTGGGGGATTGATACAGCCCCAGCATTTT
CASSYPAGGLIQPQHF
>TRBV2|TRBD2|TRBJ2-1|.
TGTGCCAGCAGTGAAATTGGACTAGATGCTGAGCAGTTCTTC
CASSEIGLDAEQFF
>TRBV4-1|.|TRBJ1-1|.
TGCGCCAGCAGACCCGGACCCTCGCCGGTGAAAGCTTTCTTT
CASRPGPSPVKAFF
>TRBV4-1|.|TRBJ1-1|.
TGCGCCAGCAGCCGAAACATTATGAACACTGAAGCTTTCTTT
CASSRNIMNTEAFF
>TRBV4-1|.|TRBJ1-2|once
TGCGCCAGCAGCCAAGATATGGTGGCAGATGGCTACACCTTC
CASSQDMVADGYTF